This passage covers 11 T cell receptor beta chains from one sample sequenced in a study of spatial heterogeneity in lung cancer. Time point given: blood at routine non-recurrence follow-up after resection. Whole RNA from tumor, nontumor lung or frozen PBMC was sequenced unsorted. TCRdb used MiXCR to reprocess the 5' RACE reads, holding one entry per CDR3 protein. The sample holds around 110,000 distinct CDR3 sequences, 9% to 15% seen once. This sample comprised PBMCs, obtained at follow-up. The receptors were sampled from a male donor with early-stage non-small cell lung cancer.

This clonotype was observed a few times. The chain has TRBV11-2 and TRBJ2-4, with 10 positions matching TRBD1. CDR3 length: 15 amino acids. Looked up from germline, CDR1 is SGHAT and CDR2 is FQNNGV. V lost 5 bases to trimming and J lost 7 bases; unmatched junction nucleotides: 8. Written as DNA, the CDR3 is TGTGCCAGCAGCATACCTTGGGACAGGGGTAACATTCAGTACTTC. It is translated as CASSIPWDRGNIQYF.

V gene TRBV27 combines with J gene TRBJ2-3; 12 nucleotides align to TRBD2. The CDR3 runs 17 residues. Trimming cost V 4 bases and J 6 bases; bases outside gene matches: 11. CDR1 and CDR2 from the germline V gene are MNHEY and SMNVEV (reference sequence). CDR3 sequence reads: CASSWILAGGPHDTQYF. CDR3 sequence (DNA): TGTGCCAGCAGTTGGATACTAGCGGGGGGCCCCCACGATACGCAGTATTTT.

This clonotype was seen many times. The chain combines TRBV5-1 with TRBJ2-1; 7 bases line up with TRBD1. V gave up 4 bases and J gave up 5 bases; unmatched junction bases: 3. The V gene's germline CDR1 is SGHRS and CDR2 YFSETQ. This CDR3 is built from 13 residues. The chain's CDR3 is CASSIGQDNEQFF. The DNA of the CDR3 is TGCGCCAGCAGCATTGGACAGGACAATGAGCAGTTCTTC.

The rearrangement links TRBV29-1 to TRBJ1-1; 7 positions agree with TRBD1. This CDR3 has 14 amino acids. The germline gives CDR1 SQVTM, CDR2 ANQGSEA. J lost 0 bases, V lost 2 bases, and 3 bases had no gene match. The CDR3 coding sequence is TGCAGCGTTGAACGGCAGGGGGTGAACACTGAAGCTTTCTTT. Residues: CSVERQGVNTEAFF.

This clonotype was seen repeatedly, ten times or more. This chain connects TRBV7-9 to TRBJ2-5; either TRBD1 or TRBD2 may supply D (5 bases each). Germline lookup yields CDR1 SEHNR and CDR2 FQNEAQ (reference sequence). The CDR3 sequence is 14 residues long. V was clipped by 5 bases and J by 5 bases, with 15 bases between them. The CDR3 DNA follows: TGTGCCAGCAGCCTGGGACGGCTCCTGGAGACCCAGTACTTC. It is translated as CASSLGRLLETQYF.

This chain uses TRBV5-4 with TRBJ2-7; possible D gene TRBD1, 6 bases. The germline gives CDR1 SGHNT, CDR2 YYREEE (reference sequence). The CDR3 contains 11 residues. V dropped 4 bases and J dropped 4 bases, with 6 bases sitting between them. The CDR3 DNA sequence: TGTGCCAGCAGCACAGGGTACGAGCAGTACTTC. Protein product: CASSTGYEQYF.

There are many counts of this clonotype. The chain couples TRBV6-1 to TRBJ2-3, with 9 bases identical to TRBD1. CDR3 length: 17 residues. Losses at the gene ends were 5 bases for V and 0 bases for J; bases not matched to a gene: 9. Germline CDR1 and CDR2: MNHNS and SASEGT. The CDR3 coding sequence is TGTGCCAGCAGTAGGGACAGGGACTCTCTGAGCACAGATACGCAGTATTTT. Translation gives CASSRDRDSLSTDTQYF.

This chain links TRBV2 with TRBJ2-1, with 8 bases lining up with TRBD2. V was clipped by 4 bases and J by 3 bases; unmatched bases: 5. CDR3 length: 15 residues. Germline V gene data show CDR1 as SNHLY and CDR2 as FYNNEI. The CDR3 DNA sequence: TGTGCCAGCAGTGGACTAGCGTTCAGCTACAATGAGCAGTTCTTC. It translates to CASSGLAFSYNEQFF.

This clonotype was seen repeatedly, ten times or more. The V call is TRBV15, the J call TRBJ1-6; the match to TRBD1 covers 7 bases. The CDR3 is 15 amino acids. The germline CDR1 and CDR2 sequences are LNHNV and YYDKDF (reference sequence). V lost 0 bases to trimming and J lost 7 bases; unmatched junction nucleotides: 3. CDR3 DNA sequence: TGTGCCACCAGCAGAGATGGGACAGTAAATTCACCCCTCCACTTT. Translation gives CATSRDGTVNSPLHF.

In this sample, this clonotype turned up many times. J is TRBJ2-5 and V is TRBV29-1; D perhaps matches TRBD1 (5 bases). Germline values: CDR1 SQVTM, CDR2 ANQGSEA. The CDR3 sequence is 12 residues long. CDR3 in amino acids: CSFGQGKETQYF. CDR3 nucleotides: TGCTCCTTCGGGCAGGGAAAAGAGACCCAGTACTTC.

About this clonotype itself: A much larger clone is a single base away; this may be a read error. V and J are TRBV7-6 and TRBJ1-5; 7 bases map to TRBD1. This CDR3 comprises 15 residues. CDR1 and CDR2 from the germline V gene are SGHVS and FNYEAQ. CDR3 sequence (DNA): TGTACCAGCAGCTTGACAGGGAATAGCAATCAGCCCCAGCATTTT. Translation: CTSSLTGNSNQPQHF.